Detailed here is one TCR beta chain. What antigen it recognizes has not been identified. Nothing much larger sits one base from this clone, and base qualities are not available. After removal of 2 bases from V and 4 bases from J, the junction retains 10 bases not matched to a gene. CDR3 length: 17 amino acids, cysteine to phenylalanine. Only the CDR3 part of the read is kept: 51 bases, read in frame from the first base. CDR1 and CDR2, per the germline V gene (reference sequence), are MNHEY and SMNVEV. The cohort was made up of under 800 healthy bone marrow donors. At the time of sampling, every cohort member was nominally healthy, though immune exposures that went unrecorded were likely present. The donor tested CMV seropositive, placing the donor among the 290 or so seropositive members of the cohort. Each donor provided a peripheral blood sample, and peripheral blood mononuclear cells were used for TCR beta sequencing. Genomic DNA was extracted from the blood cell samples with the Qiagen DNeasy Blood Extraction Kit.

This record belongs to a study of cytomegalovirus exposure and HLA in healthy donors (dated by TCRdb to the late 2010s). For the wider study: According to an earlier analysis of 587 of the donors, about 180 million T cells yielded 117 million unique TCR beta sequences and 250 to 350 Gb of sequence data. The number of donors typed differed by locus, with roughly 629-640 for A, B, C, DRB1 and DQB1, around 500 for DQA1, over 600 for DPA1, and over 400 for DPB1. Donor age, sex, ethnicity and CMV serostatus were compiled together with the repertoire data. An early release covering 550 to 700 HLA-typed donors comprised approximately 300 gigabases of sequencing data and roughly 85 million unique TCR sequences. In the later analysis, no new phenotypic data were used to find candidate immune exposures; instead, reliance was placed on TCR beta sequences and their occurrence across donors. Both class I and class II loci were covered by HLA typing, at four-digit resolution. Because of strong linkage in the cohort, roughly five DR-DQ haplotypes were treated as single units for association and clustering. Every repertoire in the discovery cohort had been generated on one and the same sequencing platform. Using immunosequencing, the study profiled T cell repertoires from around 680 subjects and related those repertoires to cytomegalovirus serostatus. Among the roughly 380 genotyped donors, roughly 80% belonged to the genetic ancestry cluster associated with self-reported Caucasian donors. The study aimed to test whether signatures of past pathogen exposure could be identified by cataloging public T cell receptors. In an earlier analysis of 500 to 650 of the donors, high-throughput TCR beta sequencing was used to judge whether each TCR beta V gene segment behaved as functional or pseudogenic. The study combined high-throughput TCR immunosequencing, statistical association of individual TCRs with disease status, and machine learning to predict cytomegalovirus infection status. Besides the first cohort of 666 subjects, a separate validation cohort made up of roughly 120 different subjects was used. Genome-wide SNP genotypes for about three fifths of the roughly 670 donors were used in a later genetic analysis, which treated that subset as a discovery cohort. Among some 400 genotyped donors of the cohort, an average of about 240,000 unique TCR beta nucleotide sequences was sequenced per donor, of which roughly 17% were non-productive. A later analysis re-examined previously published TCR beta repertoires from 600 to 700 donors and added high-resolution HLA genotyping to investigate patterns of TCR occurrence.

The paper's findings and limits, for the study overall: An earlier analysis of approximately 600 of the donors showed that most TCR beta V segments appeared in productive rearrangements either about 87% or about 30% of the time, which broadly matched IMGT annotations. Most CMV-associated TCR beta chains appeared to be HLA-restricted in a later analysis, and the HLA associations seemed to be driven largely by CMV exposure. Most TCR sequences were observed very rarely across donors, whereas some public TCRs were present in many individuals. Because HLA typing was missing for some donors at each locus, association tests included only the typed subset. Correlated functional status among segregating V segments might be attributable to linkage disequilibrium, but an unknown experimental factor could not be ruled out. Compared with the 666-donor mean, donors in an Asian-associated ancestry cluster had fewer N-insertions in productive TCRs, according to a later genetic analysis. According to a later analysis, parvovirus B19, influenza, CMV and Epstein-Barr virus appeared linked to several top co-occurrence clusters. The authors suggested that the approach could potentially be extended to other disease states and immunological phenotypes. Because counts were too low, roughly 18 rarely observed V segments, including chromosome 9 orphons, were left out of the earlier analysis of several hundred of the donors. A later analysis associated about 17,000 TCR beta sequences with specific HLA alleles at a false discovery rate of 0.05. In vitro tests confirmed that a few of the cytomegalovirus-associated TCR beta chains recognize cytomegalovirus antigens. Compared with equally common non-associated chains, HLA-associated TCR beta chains in a later analysis were more clonally expanded and had lower generation probabilities. Some IMGT-functional V segments, including TRBV6-2 and TRBV6-3, could not be told apart with the 87-base-pair reads, so those segments were excluded. A cluster of highly shared sequence variants was judged likely to be a technical artifact of the sequencing pipeline. Cytomegalovirus status was reported to be diagnosed by the classifier with high specificity and sensitivity in both the original and validation cohorts. A total of 150 to 200 TCR beta chains were listed by the study as associated with cytomegalovirus. Roughly uniform sequencing depth across donors was assumed in presence/absence analyses, although this assumption may not hold. A further reported finding was that TCR beta sequences accurately predicted the HLA-A and HLA-B alleles for most subjects in the first cohort. When HLA alleles, especially DR and DQ, strongly co-occurred, TCR associations were difficult to assign to individual alleles. V-gene and J-gene trimming of TCR beta chains was associated with a missense DCLRE1C variant in a later genetic analysis, and the association was replicated in an independent cohort. The cohort was sequenced for TCR beta chains only, and without alpha or paired-chain data the features that could be detected were limited. According to a later analysis, TCR association rates differed among HLA loci, with DRB1 alleles showing the most associated TCRs and HLA-C alleles showing the fewest. CMV serostatus was the only immune exposure information available for the cohort.

Library creation used the immunoSEQ multiplex PCR assay. A mixture of 60 forward primers for TCR Vbeta segments and 13 reverse primers for TCR Jbeta segments was used in the multiplex PCR. Amplification of the CDR3 region of rearranged TCR beta genes was performed with a multiplex PCR assay on genomic DNA. On the Illumina HiSeq System, the amplified TCR beta libraries were sequenced as 87-base-pair reads. Per the authors' processing: A later analysis tallied 75 million to 95 million unique TCR beta chains across the 610 or so repertoires, and around 10 million of those chains were shared by two or more donors. Raw reads were error-corrected and collapsed into unique sequences with a nearest-neighbor algorithm that merged closely related sequences to remove PCR and sequencing errors. To assign V, D and J gene segments, CDR3 sequences were aligned to IMGT reference sequences. For a sequence to be retained, a match of at least six nucleotides was required to both a V gene segment and a J gene segment. A rearrangement was called productive if the CDR3 had no stop codons and remained in frame with V and J, and every other rearrangement was called non-productive. CDR3 was defined according to IMGT convention as the region running from the second conserved V-encoded cysteine to the conserved J-encoded phenylalanine. Sequences without an unambiguous match to a single V gene segment were excluded from the earlier analysis of several hundred of the donors. In an earlier analysis of 587 of the donors, a V segment was called functional when productive rearrangements were above 56.7%, and segregating when the standard deviation between donors exceeded 5%. To diagnose cytomegalovirus status from the catalog of TCR beta chain sequences, a statistical classification framework was built. In a later analysis, V and J genes were assigned by comparing TCR nucleotide sequences against IMGT/GENE-DB human TR gene sequences. Using the TCRdist pipeline, a later analysis assigned CDR3 sequences along with most-parsimonious VDJ recombination scenarios. In a later analysis, each TCR beta chain was defined by its CDR3 amino acid sequence together with its V-gene family, and reads without a unique V-gene family were excluded. To address suspected cross-contamination and a sequencing artifact, a later analysis removed approximately 600 highly shared, low-generation-probability nucleotide sequences. A later analysis calculated a clonal expansion index for each public chain from normalized within-repertoire ranks of inferred template counts. In a later analysis, generation probabilities were computed using a VDJ recombination model fitted to out-of-frame rearrangements, and the results were checked against IGoR. A later analysis scored TCR-TCR, TCR-HLA and TCR-CMV co-occurrence with hypergeometric tests, applying a repertoire-size bias correction to TCR pairs. To estimate false discovery rates, a later analysis permuted the HLA or CMV assignments 20 times. In a later analysis, co-occurring TCRs were grouped using DBSCAN, with TCRdist sequence similarity added in when clustering inside HLA-allele-positive subsets. Repertoires with fewer than 30,000 or more than 120,000 public chains, plus five repertoires with anomalous nucleotide sharing, were excluded from co-occurrence clustering. TCRdb re-hosts the immuneACCESS table, in-frame sequences only. Its copies lack some clones; in the studies checked, an unresolved V gene accounts for under half of them, and the cause for the rest is not known. V and J calls and clone size are those listed in that table; D and trimming were worked out from the DNA. This sample gives roughly 200,000 clones in total; more than 65% of them show up just once. 1.5% to 1.7% of the sample is in the top ten clones.

The chain is assembled from TRBV27 and TRBJ2-7, with 11 central nucleotides matching TRBD1. The receptor's source is a girl between 5 and 17 years old in good health and CMV-seropositive. The source material was PBMCs. The DNA is TGTGCCAGCAGTTTAAGGACAGGGGGCGCGAAAGTGTACGAGCAGTACTTC. Translated, it gives CASSLRTGGAKVYEQYF.